The following is a T cell receptor (beta chain) sequence with its context. Its recognized antigen is unknown. One base away there is no much larger clone; base qualities are not given. Here V drops 5 bases and J drops 6 bases, and the junction holds 4 bases not matched to any gene. From the cysteine through the phenylalanine, the CDR3 covers 14 amino acids. The retained sequence is limited to the CDR3, 42 bases, with the frame set at the first base. According to the germline V gene (reference sequence), CDR1 reads LNHDA and CDR2 reads SQIVND. The library was obtained by the immunoSEQ multiplex PCR assay. TCRdb holds this immuneACCESS table with in-frame rearrangements only. Some clones are missing; in checked studies, unresolved V genes explain under half, and the rest has no known cause. The sample table records about 80,000 clones; about nine tenths of these occur just once. The biggest ten clones account for under 2.5% of the sample.

The data were taken from a study of T cell changes during pregnancy in multiple sclerosis (dated by TCRdb to the late 2010s). For the study in its entirety: The study examined how the T cell repertoire changed over the course of pregnancy in women with multiple sclerosis.

The origin of this receptor is a female donor with multiple sclerosis, enrolled in a pregnancy study. The rearrangement joined TRBV19 to TRBJ1-4; the junction holds 9 bases that match TRBD1. The sample here was peripheral blood, taken before pregnancy. The bases are TGTGCCAGTAGTGCCGGACAGGGGCATGAAAAACTGTTTTTT. It codes for CASSAGQGHEKLFF.